Presented here are 24 T cell receptor beta chains from one specimen sequenced in a study of cytomegalovirus exposure and HLA in healthy donors (dated by TCRdb to the late 2010s). Library method: the immunoSEQ multiplex PCR assay. A mixture of 60 forward primers for TCR Vbeta segments and 13 reverse primers for TCR Jbeta segments was used in the multiplex PCR. In its TCRdb copy, this immuneACCESS table keeps in-frame sequences only and misses some clones. Where compared with another copy, unresolved V genes explain less than half of these, and the others have no known cause. Counted in this sample were around 140,000 clones; around nine tenths of them appeared once. Around 5.5% of the sample is taken by the ten largest. Sequencing was done on a sample of PBMCs. These receptors came from a woman aged 25 to 39 in good health and CMV-seronegative.

The gene calls are TRBV19 and TRBJ2-1; 11 bases line up with TRBD1. The germline CDR1 and CDR2 sequences are LNHDA and SQIVND (reference sequence). This CDR3 region has 15 residues. V shed 4 bases, J shed 8 bases, and the junction held 7 bases outside the gene matches. This CDR3 reads CASSTPDRGLDEQFF. CDR3 bases: TGTGCCAGTAGTACGCCGGACAGGGGGCTTGATGAGCAGTTCTTC.

The rearrangement joins TRBV2 to TRBJ1-2, with 7 bases lining up with TRBD1. This CDR3 has 12 residues. The ends lost 6 bases at V and 4 bases at J; junction bases unmatched: 2. Germline loops: CDR1 SNHLY, CDR2 FYNNEI. The CDR3 sequence is CASSPGGYGYTF. CDR3 coding DNA: TGTGCCAGCAGCCCAGGGGGCTATGGCTACACCTTC.

This chain connects TRBV15 to TRBJ2-1; 7 nucleotides line up with TRBD2. Trimming at V came to 3 bases and at J to 10 bases, leaving 12 bases not matched to a gene. CDR1 is LNHNV and CDR2 is YYDKDF in the germline V gene (reference sequence). CDR3 length: 15 amino acids. CDR3 residues: CATSSGLKLGLEQFF. CDR3 sequence (DNA): TGTGCCACCAGCAGCGGTCTTAAACTGGGACTAGAGCAGTTCTTC.

The rearrangement links TRBV2 to TRBJ2-7, with 7 bases aligning to TRBD2. J gave up 3 bases and V 5 bases, and 7 bases lay outside the gene matches. The CDR3 sequence is 14 residues long. Germline assignment: CDR1 SNHLY and CDR2 FYNNEI. CDR3 in amino acids: CASSPGAGNYEQYF. CDR3 nucleotides: TGTGCCAGCAGTCCGGGAGCGGGGAACTACGAGCAGTACTTC.

The V call is TRBV4-3, the J call TRBJ2-7; 11 positions match TRBD2. The CDR3 sequence is 16 residues long. Per germline, CDR1 LGHNA and CDR2 YSLEER. The V and J ends lost 2 bases and 2 bases, in that order; junction bases with no gene match: 5. CDR3 in amino acids: CASSQSGLAGTYEQYF. CDR3 sequence (DNA): TGCGCCAGCAGCCAATCCGGACTAGCGGGTACCTACGAGCAGTACTTC.

The chain carries TRBV30 and TRBJ2-7; weak D call: TRBD1 (5 bases). The CDR3 extends over 14 amino acids. The V and J ends lost 2 bases and 0 bases respectively, with 11 bases between them. The germline gives CDR1 GTSNPN, CDR2 SVGIG (reference sequence). This CDR3 is CAWSPSGNSYEQYF. In DNA, the CDR3 is TGTGCCTGGAGTCCCTCAGGGAACTCCTACGAGCAGTACTTC.

With regard to this clone: At one boundary the junction diverges from the germline segment, which might be a read error. In nucleotides, the CDR3 is TGTGCCAGCAGTGAAGTCGTTGGGCTCCGGTATTTT. Amino acid sequence: CASSEVVGLRYF. The rearrangement uses TRBV6-5 and TRBJ1-5; unclear D gene. The germline CDR1 and CDR2 sequences are MNHEY and SVGAGI. This CDR3 comprises 12 residues.

V and J are TRBV7-2 and TRBJ2-2; D is ambiguous. The CDR3 runs 11 residues. CDR1 and CDR2 (germline): SGHTA, FQGNSA. Trimming took off 2 bases at V and 7 bases at J, with 2 bases between the two ends. The CDR3 sequence is CASSLYGELFF. In DNA form, the CDR3 reads TGTGCCAGCAGCTTATACGGGGAGCTGTTTTTT.

The chain uses TRBV6-6 and TRBJ2-7, with TRBD2 matching over 9 bases. Germline CDR1 and CDR2: MNHNY and SVGAGI (reference sequence). Trimming at V came to 5 bases and at J to 4 bases, leaving 6 bases not matched to a gene. The CDR3 loop spans 14 amino acids. CDR3 nucleotides: TGTGCCAGCAGTGGCGGGGGGGGCCAGTACGAGCAGTACTTC. Its protein is CASSGGGGQYEQYF.

The rearrangement links TRBV7-9 to TRBJ2-1; unclear D gene. The V gene lost 1 base and the J gene lost 7 bases, with 11 bases spanning the gap. Germline V CDR1 and CDR2: SEHNR, FQNEAQ (reference sequence). The CDR3 contains 14 residues. The CDR3: CASSLVVLRNEQFF. CDR3 bases: TGTGCCAGCAGCTTAGTAGTTCTCCGTAATGAGCAGTTCTTC.

The chain links TRBV29-1 to TRBJ2-7, with 9 positions matching TRBD2. Germline CDR1 reads SQVTM; CDR2 reads ANQGSEA. V was pared by 5 bases and J by 4 bases, with 12 bases of the junction left unmatched. This CDR3 spans 15 amino acids. CDR3 bases: TGCAGCGTTCGTCTGGGCCTAGCGGGATATTACGAGCAGTACTTC. Amino acid sequence: CSVRLGLAGYYEQYF.

The chain links TRBV10-1 to TRBJ1-5; 11 bases match TRBD1. After removal of 0 bases from V and 5 bases from J, the junction contained 12 bases not matched to a gene. Germline assignment: CDR1 WNHNN and CDR2 SYGVQD (reference sequence). This CDR3 contains 19 residues. The DNA for the CDR3 is TGCGCCAGCAGTGAGTCGGGACAGGGGGGCGTTCCGGACGATCAGCCCCAGCATTTT. Translation gives CASSESGQGGVPDDQPQHF.

V and J are TRBV6-4 and TRBJ2-2, with D possibly matching TRBD2 (6 bases). Trimming removed 5 bases at V and 1 base at J, with 20 bases between. Germline V gene data show CDR1 as MRHNA and CDR2 as SNTAGT. CDR3 size: 18 residues. The CDR3 bases are TGTGCCAGCAGTCGTTCTCCTGGAGGGGCCCTGAACACCGGGGAGCTGTTTTTT. Translation gives CASSRSPGGALNTGELFF.

CDR3 in DNA: TGTGCCACCAGCAAGACAGCTCAAGAGACCCAGTACTTC. It translates to CATSKTAQETQYF. The chain couples TRBV15 to TRBJ2-5; weak D call: TRBD1 (5 bases). The CDR3 spans 13 residues. Trimming took 4 bases from V and 2 from J, leaving 8 bases between them. Germline CDR1 reads LNHNV; CDR2 reads YYDKDF (reference sequence).

The chain has TRBV15 and TRBJ2-1; 10 nucleotides agree with TRBD1. The germline V gene encodes CDR1 LNHNV and CDR2 YYDKDF (reference sequence). The CDR3 is 16 amino acids. V shed 5 bases, J shed 5 bases, and the junction held 9 bases outside the gene matches. CDR3 in DNA: TGTGCCACCAGCCGAGCGCCCGGGACAGGGGACAATGAGCAGTTCTTC. Encoded protein: CATSRAPGTGDNEQFF.

This clone appeared a few times. V gene TRBV28 combines with J gene TRBJ2-2; tentatively, D is TRBD1 (7 bases). The germline V and J ends were trimmed by 6 bases and 3 bases, with 14 bases remaining between them. This CDR3 has 15 amino acids. Germline CDR1 and CDR2: MDHEN and SYDVKM. CDR3 in amino acids: CASSQGGRDTGELFF. The CDR3 DNA reads TGTGCCAGCAGCCAGGGGGGCCGGGACACCGGGGAGCTGTTTTTT.

Written as DNA, the CDR3 is TGTGCCAGCAGTTTATCCCCCCTAGATTTCGAGCAGTACTTC. This encodes CASSLSPLDFEQYF. V is TRBV27 and J is TRBJ2-7; D unresolved. The germline V gene has CDR1 MNHEY and CDR2 SMNVEV (reference sequence). V was cut by 0 bases and J by 6 bases, with 12 bases left in between. The CDR3 covers 14 residues.

The chain employs TRBV7-8 and TRBJ2-1; TRBD1 might be the D (6 bases). Trimming removed 1 base from V and 2 bases from J, with 15 bases in between. The germline V gene encodes CDR1 SGHVS and CDR2 FQNEAQ. The CDR3 spans 17 residues. DNA for the CDR3: TGTGCCAGCAGCTTAGTATTTGGGGGCGTAGCCTACAATGAGCAGTTCTTC. Translated, it gives CASSLVFGGVAYNEQFF.

The rearrangement links TRBV7-3 to TRBJ1-1; D possibly corresponds to TRBD1 (5 bases). This CDR3 has 14 amino acids. The ends were cut back, 2 bases at V and 3 bases at J, with 10 bases in the middle. Germline V gene sequence: CDR1 SGHTA, CDR2 FQGTGA. The CDR3 DNA follows: TGTGCCAGCAGCTTATCCTCAGGGCACACTGAAGCTTTCTTT. Its protein is CASSLSSGHTEAFF.

The gene calls are TRBV7-3 and TRBJ2-1; tentatively, D is TRBD2 (7 bases). The germline V gene encodes CDR1 SGHTA and CDR2 FQGTGA. The CDR3 extends over 15 amino acids. With 5 bases removed from V and 3 bases from J, the gap between germline ends came to 14 bases. The CDR3: CASSARGADYNEQFF. CDR3 DNA: TGTGCCAGCAGCGCCCGGGGGGCCGACTACAATGAGCAGTTCTTC.

This chain links TRBV12-5 with TRBJ2-1; weak D call: TRBD2 (6 bases). With 6 bases removed from V and 8 bases from J, the gap between germline ends came to 11 bases. Germline lookup yields CDR1 LGHNT and CDR2 FRNRAP. CDR3 length: 12 amino acids. The DNA of the CDR3 is TGTGCTAGTGGCCTCCCGGGGGATGAGCAGTTCTTC. It codes for CASGLPGDEQFF.

This clone was counted between two and nine times. V gene TRBV28 combines with J gene TRBJ1-5; 11 bases line up with TRBD1. Per germline, CDR1 MDHEN and CDR2 SYDVKM. CDR3 length: 21 amino acids. V dropped 6 bases and J dropped 0; count of bases not matched to a gene: 19. CDR3 sequence: CASRSVMGWTGGIGSNQPQHF. The DNA for the CDR3 is TGTGCCAGCAGAAGTGTTATGGGGTGGACAGGGGGCATCGGTAGCAATCAGCCCCAGCATTTT.

This clone was seen once. The genes are TRBV2 and TRBJ1-2; D is possibly TRBD1 (5 bases). Germline-derived CDR1 and CDR2 are SNHLY and FYNNEI. This CDR3 has 11 residues. V dropped 6 bases and J dropped 6 bases, with 8 bases sitting between them. CDR3 amino acids: CASSREDGYTF. For the CDR3, the DNA is TGTGCCAGCAGCAGGGAGGATGGCTACACCTTC.

The chain has TRBV6-6 and TRBJ2-1, with D perhaps TRBD1 (5 bases). V gave up 5 bases and J gave up 7 bases, with 12 bases separating them. This CDR3 contains 13 residues. Germline V gene data show CDR1 as MNHNY and CDR2 as SVGAGI (reference sequence). CDR3 loop: CASSVGRTNEQFF. CDR3 DNA: TGTGCCAGCAGTGTGGGCCGGACAAATGAGCAGTTCTTC.